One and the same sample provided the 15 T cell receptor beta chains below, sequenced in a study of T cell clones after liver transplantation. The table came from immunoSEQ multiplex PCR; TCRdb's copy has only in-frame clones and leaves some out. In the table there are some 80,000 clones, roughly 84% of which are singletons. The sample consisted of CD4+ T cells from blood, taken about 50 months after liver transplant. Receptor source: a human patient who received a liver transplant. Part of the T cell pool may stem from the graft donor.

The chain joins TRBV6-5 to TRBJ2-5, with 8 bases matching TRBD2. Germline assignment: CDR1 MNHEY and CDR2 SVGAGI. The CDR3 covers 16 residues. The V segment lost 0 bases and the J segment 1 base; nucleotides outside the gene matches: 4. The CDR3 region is CASSYSVSGVQETQYF. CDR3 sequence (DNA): TGTGCCAGCAGTTACTCGGTTAGCGGGGTCCAAGAGACCCAGTACTTC.

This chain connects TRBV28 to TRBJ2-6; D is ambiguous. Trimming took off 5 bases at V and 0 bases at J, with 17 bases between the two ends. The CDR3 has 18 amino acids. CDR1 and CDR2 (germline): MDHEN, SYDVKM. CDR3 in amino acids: CASSPRYGRVSGANVLTF. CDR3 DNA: TGTGCCAGCAGTCCCCGATACGGACGGGTCTCTGGGGCCAACGTCCTGACTTTC.

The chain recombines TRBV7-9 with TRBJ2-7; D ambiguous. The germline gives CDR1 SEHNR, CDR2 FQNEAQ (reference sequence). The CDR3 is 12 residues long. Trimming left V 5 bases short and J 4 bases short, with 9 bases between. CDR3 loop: CASSVADYEQYF. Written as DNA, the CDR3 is TGTGCCAGCAGCGTGGCCGATTACGAGCAGTACTTC.

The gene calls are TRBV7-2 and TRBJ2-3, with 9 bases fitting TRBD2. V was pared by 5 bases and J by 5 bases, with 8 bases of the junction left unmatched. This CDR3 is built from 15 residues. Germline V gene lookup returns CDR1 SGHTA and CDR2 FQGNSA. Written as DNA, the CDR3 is TGTGCCAGCAGCGCTCATAGCGGGGGAGAAGATACGCAGTATTTT. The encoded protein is CASSAHSGGEDTQYF.

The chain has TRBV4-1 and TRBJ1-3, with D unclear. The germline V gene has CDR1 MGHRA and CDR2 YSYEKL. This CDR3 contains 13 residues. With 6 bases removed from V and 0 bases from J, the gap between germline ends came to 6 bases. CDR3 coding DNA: TGCGCCAGCAGTCGTAACTCTGGAAACACCATATATTTT. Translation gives CASSRNSGNTIYF.

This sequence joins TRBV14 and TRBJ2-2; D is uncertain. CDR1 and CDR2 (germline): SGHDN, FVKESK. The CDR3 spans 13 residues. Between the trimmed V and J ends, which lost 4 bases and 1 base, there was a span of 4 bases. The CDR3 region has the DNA TGTGCCAGCAGCCCCCAGAACACCGGGGAGCTGTTTTTT. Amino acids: CASSPQNTGELFF.

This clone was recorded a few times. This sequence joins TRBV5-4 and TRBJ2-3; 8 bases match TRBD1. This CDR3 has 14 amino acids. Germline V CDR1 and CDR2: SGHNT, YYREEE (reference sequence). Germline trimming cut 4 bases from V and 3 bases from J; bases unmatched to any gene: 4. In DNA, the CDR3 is TGTGCCAGCAGCCTGGGGACAGGAACAGATACGCAGTATTTT. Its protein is CASSLGTGTDTQYF.

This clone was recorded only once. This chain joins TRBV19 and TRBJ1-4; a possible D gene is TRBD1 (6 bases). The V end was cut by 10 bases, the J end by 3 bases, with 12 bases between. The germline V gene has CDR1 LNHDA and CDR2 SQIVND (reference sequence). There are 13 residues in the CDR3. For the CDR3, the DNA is TGTGCCACCCAGGACAGACCTAATGAAAAACTGTTTTTT. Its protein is CATQDRPNEKLFF.

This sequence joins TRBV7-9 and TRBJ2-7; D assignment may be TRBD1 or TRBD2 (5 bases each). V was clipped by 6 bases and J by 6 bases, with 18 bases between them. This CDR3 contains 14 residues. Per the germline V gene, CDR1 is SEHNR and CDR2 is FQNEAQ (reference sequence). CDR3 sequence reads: CASSQRGPTPEQYF. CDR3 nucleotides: TGTGCCAGCAGTCAAAGGGGACCTACTCCCGAGCAGTACTTC.

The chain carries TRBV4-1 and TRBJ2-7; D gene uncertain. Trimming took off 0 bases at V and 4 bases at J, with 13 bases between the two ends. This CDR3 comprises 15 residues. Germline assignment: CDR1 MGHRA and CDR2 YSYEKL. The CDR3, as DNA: TGCGCCAGCAGCCAAGATTGGAGCCCTGCTTACGAGCAGTACTTC. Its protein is CASSQDWSPAYEQYF.

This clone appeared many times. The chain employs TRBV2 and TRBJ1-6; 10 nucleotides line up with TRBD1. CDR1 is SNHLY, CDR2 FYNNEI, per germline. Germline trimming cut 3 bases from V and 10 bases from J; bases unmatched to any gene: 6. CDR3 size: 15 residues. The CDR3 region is CASSETGTGVSPLHF. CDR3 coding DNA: TGTGCCAGCAGTGAGACCGGGACAGGGGTCTCACCCCTCCACTTT.

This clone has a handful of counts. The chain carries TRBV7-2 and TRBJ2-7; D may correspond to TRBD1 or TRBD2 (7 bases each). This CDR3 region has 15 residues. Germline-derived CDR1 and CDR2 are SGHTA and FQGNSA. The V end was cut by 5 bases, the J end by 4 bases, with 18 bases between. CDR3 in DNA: TGTGCCAGCAGCCCCGGGGGGACAGAAGCTTACGAGCAGTACTTC. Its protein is CASSPGGTEAYEQYF. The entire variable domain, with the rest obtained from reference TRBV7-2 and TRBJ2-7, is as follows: GAGVSQSPSNKVTEKGKDVELRCDPISGHTALYWYRQSLGQGLEFLIYFQGNSAPDKSGLPSDRFSAERTGGSVSTLTIQRTQQEDSAVYLCASSPGGTEAYEQYFGPGTRLTVT.

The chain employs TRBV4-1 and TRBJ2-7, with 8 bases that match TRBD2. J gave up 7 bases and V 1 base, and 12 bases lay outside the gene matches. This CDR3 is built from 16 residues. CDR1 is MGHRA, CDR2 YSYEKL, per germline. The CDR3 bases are TGCGCCAGCAGCCAAGTCACGGGACTAGGGGTCCCGGAGCAGTACTTC. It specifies CASSQVTGLGVPEQYF.

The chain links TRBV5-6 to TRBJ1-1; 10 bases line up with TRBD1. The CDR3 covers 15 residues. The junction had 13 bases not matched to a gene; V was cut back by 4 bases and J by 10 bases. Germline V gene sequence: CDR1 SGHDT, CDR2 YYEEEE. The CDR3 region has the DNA TGTGCCAGCAGCCTCCCCGGGACAGGGGATAAGGGAGCTTTCTTT. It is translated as CASSLPGTGDKGAFF.

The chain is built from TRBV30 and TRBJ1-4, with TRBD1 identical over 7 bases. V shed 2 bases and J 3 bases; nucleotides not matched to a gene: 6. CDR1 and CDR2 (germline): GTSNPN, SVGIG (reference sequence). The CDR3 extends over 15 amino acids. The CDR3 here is CAWSRTTGANEKLFF. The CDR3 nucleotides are TGTGCCTGGAGTAGAACAACAGGGGCTAATGAAAAACTGTTTTTT.